The 26 T cell receptor beta chains in this list originate from one sample, sequenced in a study of vaccination effects on CD4 cells after COVID-19 (dated 2022 in TCRdb). After 10 to 11 days of culture, CD4+ T cells were isolated with the EasySep CD4+ T cell isolation kit. Their antigens remain unidentified. The method was the immunoSEQ multiplex PCR assay. This immuneACCESS table, as held by TCRdb, lists in-frame sequences with V and J called but not all clones. Of the missing ones, under half trace to an unresolved V gene in checked studies; the others have no known cause. This sample lists 45,000 to 50,000 clones; around 63% were detected once. Roughly 6% of the sample lies in the top ten. The material was CD4+ T cells from PBMCs cultured without peptide, obtained before COVID-19 vaccination. All receptors derive from a human donor who received a COVID-19 vaccine.

The gene calls are TRBV11-3 and TRBJ2-1; 14 bases match TRBD2. Germline V gene lookup returns CDR1 SGHNT and CDR2 YENEEA. This CDR3 has 15 amino acids. The V and J ends lost 4 bases and 9 bases, in that order; junction bases with no gene match: 5. Here the CDR3 DNA reads TGTGCCAGCAGCTACGGGACTAGCGGGAGAACTGAGCAGTTCTTC. This translates into CASSYGTSGRTEQFF. The full variable domain, with the rest looked up from reference TRBV11-3 and TRBJ2-1, is EAGVVQSPRYKIIEKKQPVAFWCNPISGHNTLYWYLQNLGQGPELLIRYENEEAVDDSQLPKDRFSAERLKGVDSTLKIQPAELGDSAVYLCASSYGTSGRTEQFFGPGTRLTVL.

This chain uses TRBV28 with TRBJ2-5; D may match TRBD1 or TRBD2 (5 bases each). Germline loops: CDR1 MDHEN, CDR2 SYDVKM. The CDR3 is 17 amino acids. Trimming removed 8 bases at V and 5 bases at J, with 27 bases between. Written as DNA, the CDR3 is TGTGCCAGCCCCCCTGAGGGTGCAGGGTTAACTTGGGAGACCCAGTACTTC. The encoded protein is CASPPEGAGLTWETQYF.

The chain couples TRBV20-1 to TRBJ2-7; the match to TRBD2 covers 8 bases. J gave up 2 bases and V 3 bases, and 12 bases lay outside the gene matches. Per the germline V gene, CDR1 is DFQATT and CDR2 is SNEGSKA (reference sequence). This CDR3 has 16 residues. The CDR3 DNA reads as TGCAGTGCTAGTGGACTAGCCGAAAAGAGGGCCTACGAGCAGTACTTC. Translating gives CSASGLAEKRAYEQYF.

This clone has only a few counts. The chain uses TRBV6-2 or TRBV6-3 and TRBJ1-2; D not resolved. Germline CDR1 and CDR2: MNHEY and SVGEGT. The CDR3 covers 15 residues. The V gene lost 0 bases and the J gene lost 7 bases, with 15 bases spanning the gap. DNA for the CDR3: TGTGCCAGCAGTTACTCGATTGGAGGGCAAGGTGGCTACACCTTC. Translated, it gives CASSYSIGGQGGYTF.

This rearrangement joins TRBV14 to TRBJ2-7; D not certain. The germline CDR1 and CDR2 sequences are SGHDN and FVKESK. Trimming stripped 1 base from V and 4 bases from J, with 2 bases between. The CDR3 sequence is 11 residues long. CDR3 region: CASSQGYEQYF. Written as DNA, the CDR3 is TGTGCCAGCAGCCAAGGATACGAGCAGTACTTC.

As concerns this clone: At one boundary the junction diverges from the germline segment, which might be a read error. The chain's CDR3 is CAIGERSGGYTF. CDR3 nucleotide sequence: TGTGCCATCGGTGAGAGGTCGGGTGGCTACACCTTC. The chain carries TRBV10-3 and TRBJ1-2; unclear D gene. Germline values: CDR1 ENHRY, CDR2 SYGVKD. CDR3 length: 12 residues.

This clone was seen only a few times. The chain combines TRBV29-1 with TRBJ1-1; D possibly corresponds to TRBD1 (5 bases). Germline CDR1 SQVTM, CDR2 ANQGSEA. With 7 bases removed from V and 3 bases from J, the gap between germline ends came to 9 bases. The CDR3 is made up of 11 amino acids. The CDR3 bases are TGCAGCGGGGGGTGGGACACTGAAGCTTTCTTT. Its protein product is CSGGWDTEAFF.

DNA for the CDR3: TGTGCCAGCAGCCAAGTAGGCAGACTAGCGGGAGGCTCTACCTACAATGAGCAGTTCTTC. Amino acid sequence: CASSQVGRLAGGSTYNEQFF. The chain uses TRBV4-2 and TRBJ2-1; 13 bases align to TRBD2. Germline V gene lookup returns CDR1 LGHNA and CDR2 YNFKEQ. Trimming cost V 1 base and J 2 bases; bases outside gene matches: 11. The CDR3 length is 20 residues.

The chain combines TRBV6-5 with TRBJ2-7; D may be TRBD1 or TRBD2 (6 bases each). The CDR3 totals 15 residues. V lost 5 bases and J lost 2, with 16 bases in between. Germline V gene lookup returns CDR1 MNHEY and CDR2 SVGAGI. The CDR3 DNA reads TGTGCCAGCAGTACTCGAGAGGGGGGACCCTACGAGCAGTACTTC. It yields the protein CASSTREGGPYEQYF.

V usage is TRBV7-2 and J usage is TRBJ1-1, with D perhaps matching TRBD1 (6 bases). Trimming removed 7 bases from V and 4 bases from J, with 13 bases in between. The CDR3 runs 13 residues. The germline gives CDR1 SGHTA, CDR2 FQGNSA. The CDR3 spells CASTQDRLTEAFF. In DNA form, the CDR3 reads TGTGCCAGCACCCAGGACAGACTCACTGAAGCTTTCTTT.

The gene calls are TRBV21-1 and TRBJ1-2. TRBV21-1 corresponds to a pseudogene. The CDR3 length is 12 residues. The DNA of the CDR3 is TGTGCCAGCAGAAGGAGGAGCCATGGCTACACCTTC. It specifies CASRRRSHGYTF.

The chain employs TRBV7-8 and TRBJ2-7; 10 nucleotides agree with TRBD1. Per germline, CDR1 SGHVS and CDR2 FQNEAQ. V shed 4 bases, J shed 5 bases, and the junction held 2 bases outside the gene matches. This CDR3 comprises 13 residues. The CDR3 is CASSWDRGNEQYF. CDR3 in DNA: TGTGCCAGCAGCTGGGACAGGGGTAACGAGCAGTACTTC.

The rearrangement joins TRBV28 to TRBJ2-2; TRBD1 aligns across 8 bases. Germline CDR1 reads MDHEN; CDR2 reads SYDVKM. The CDR3 loop spans 18 amino acids. J gave up 0 bases and V 5 bases, and 11 bases lay outside the gene matches. CDR3 nucleotide sequence: TGTGCCAGCAGTCCCCAAACCTGGGACAGGACGAACACCGGGGAGCTGTTTTTT. Residues: CASSPQTWDRTNTGELFF.

The gene calls are TRBV19 and TRBJ1-1, with a possible D match to TRBD1 (5 bases). The V and J ends lost 6 bases and 0 bases respectively, with 17 bases between them. Looked up from germline, CDR1 is LNHDA and CDR2 is SQIVND (reference sequence). The CDR3 consists of 16 residues. The CDR3 DNA sequence: TGTGCCAGTAGCCTATCTAGGGGACCATTGAACACTGAAGCTTTCTTT. This translates into CASSLSRGPLNTEAFF.

In its sample, this clone was seen a few times. The chain combines TRBV14 with TRBJ2-2; D may be TRBD1 or TRBD2 (6 bases each). The V end was cut by 3 bases, the J end by 4 bases, with 12 bases between. Germline assignment: CDR1 SGHDN and CDR2 FVKESK. This CDR3 region has 15 residues. The CDR3 reads CASSHPRGGTGELFF. In nucleotides, the CDR3 is TGTGCCAGCAGCCACCCCAGGGGAGGCACCGGGGAGCTGTTTTTT.

In its sample, this clone was seen a few times. The CDR3 nucleotides read TGTGCCAGCGCCAGGGGGCCGGGGGAGACCCAGTACTTC. Translation: CASARGPGETQYF. The chain recombines TRBV5-8 with TRBJ2-5, with 8 bases lining up with TRBD1. Germline-derived CDR1 and CDR2 are SGHTS and YDEGEE. V lost 7 bases to trimming and J lost 5 bases; unmatched junction nucleotides: 7. This CDR3 is built from 13 residues.

The CDR3 is CASSGTANYGYTF. The CDR3 region has the DNA TGTGCCAGCAGTGGAACAGCTAACTATGGCTACACCTTC. This sequence joins TRBV6-2 or TRBV6-3 and TRBJ1-2; D is unresolved. Trimming removed 5 bases from V and 0 bases from J, with 7 bases in between. This CDR3 region has 13 residues. In germline, CDR1 is MNHEY, CDR2 SVGEGT.

The rearrangement links TRBV27 to TRBJ2-1; the match to TRBD1 covers 7 bases. From germline, CDR1 is MNHEY and CDR2 SMNVEV (reference sequence). The CDR3 length is 14 residues. V gave up 5 bases and J gave up 4 bases; unmatched junction bases: 5. CDR3: CASSTTGIYNEQFF. CDR3 DNA: TGTGCCAGCAGTACGACAGGGATTTACAATGAGCAGTTCTTC.

The genes are TRBV29-1 and TRBJ2-7, with 7 bases lining up with TRBD1. CDR1 is SQVTM and CDR2 is ANQGSEA in the germline V gene. This CDR3 spans 12 amino acids. The junction had 6 bases not matched to a gene; V was cut back by 4 bases and J by 6 bases. The CDR3 sequence: CSVASDRFEQYF. CDR3 sequence (DNA): TGCAGCGTTGCGTCGGACAGGTTCGAGCAGTACTTC.

This clone was seen a handful of times. This rearrangement joins TRBV6-6 to TRBJ2-7; tentative D call: TRBD2 (6 bases). Germline loops: CDR1 MNHNY, CDR2 SVGAGI (reference sequence). Trimming cost V 5 bases and J 2 bases, with 13 bases left between them. The CDR3 contains 14 residues. The CDR3 region is CASSPHGGTYEQYF. CDR3 coding DNA: TGTGCCAGCAGTCCCCACGGAGGGACCTACGAGCAGTACTTC.

This clone was counted only a few times. The CDR3 bases are TGTGCCAGTATCTCCATGGCTGGGCAATCAGAAGCTTTCTTT. Translated: CASISMAGQSEAFF. This chain uses TRBV19 with TRBJ1-1; D gene ambiguous. This CDR3 contains 14 residues. Germline V lookup: CDR1 LNHDA, CDR2 SQIVND (reference sequence). Trimming left V 7 bases short and J 8 bases short, with 20 bases between.

This clone was picked up a small number of times. The chain uses TRBV11-3 and TRBJ1-5; TRBD1 might be the D (5 bases). V was cut by 0 bases and J by 5 bases, with 17 bases left in between. Germline CDR1 SGHNT, CDR2 YENEEA. The CDR3 sequence is 17 residues long. CDR3 DNA sequence: TGTGCCAGCAGCTTAGATCAACGGCAGGGAAGAGATCAGCCCCAGCATTTT. The encoded protein is CASSLDQRQGRDQPQHF. Based on the CDR3 plus reference TRBV11-3 and TRBJ1-5, the full variable domain is EAGVVQSPRYKIIEKKQPVAFWCNPISGHNTLYWYLQNLGQGPELLIRYENEEAVDDSQLPKDRFSAERLKGVDSTLKIQPAELGDSAVYLCASSLDQRQGRDQPQHFGDGTRLSIL.

The chain couples TRBV28 to TRBJ1-1, with 8 bases that match TRBD1. The CDR3 has 13 amino acids. Trimming cost V 1 base and J 11 bases; bases outside gene matches: 6. Germline-derived CDR1 and CDR2 are MDHEN and SYDVKM. CDR3 sequence (DNA): TGTGCCAGCAGTTTATCCCGGACAGGGTGGGCTTTCTTT. It codes for CASSLSRTGWAFF. The full variable domain, rest sourced from reference TRBV28 and TRBJ1-1, is DVKVTQSSRYLVKRTGEKVFLECVQDMDHENMFWYRQDPGLGLRLIYFSYDVKMKEKGDIPEGYSVSREKKERFSLILESASTNQTSMYLCASSLSRTGWAFFGQGTRLTVV.

This rearrangement joins TRBV6-5 to TRBJ2-7, with D possibly being TRBD1 or TRBD2 (6 bases each). Trimming removed 6 bases from V and 2 bases from J, with 14 bases in between. CDR3 length: 14 amino acids. Germline CDR1 MNHEY, CDR2 SVGAGI. In DNA, the CDR3 is TGTGCCAGCAGGGGGGGCAGGGAAACCTACGAGCAGTACTTC. Translating it yields CASRGGRETYEQYF.

J is TRBJ1-2 and V is TRBV3-1 (or the pseudogene TRBV3-2); possible D gene TRBD1, 5 bases. The CDR3 extends over 13 amino acids. Deletions cut 3 bases from V and 8 bases from J, with 13 bases between. The V gene's germline CDR1 is LGHDT and CDR2 YNNKEL (reference sequence). CDR3 in DNA: TGTGCCAGCAGCCATTTTGGGGGGTACGGCTACACCTTC. Translating gives CASSHFGGYGYTF.

The rearrangement joins TRBV6-5 to TRBJ2-7, with D possibly being TRBD1 (6 bases). The ends were cut back, 1 base at V and 6 bases at J, with 10 bases in the middle. This CDR3 has 13 amino acids. Germline V gene data show CDR1 as MNHEY and CDR2 as SVGAGI. CDR3 sequence (DNA): TGTGCCAGCAGTTACTTCAGGGGATCCGAGCAGTACTTC. This encodes CASSYFRGSEQYF.